Below are 20 T cell receptor beta chains sequenced from a single sample in a study of yellow fever vaccine responses in identical twins. One entry per CDR3 protein results from TCRdb running MiXCR on the RT-PCR reads. The sample has 300 to 350 distinct CDR3 sequences, less than 90% seen once. Material: T cells from blood (PBMCs), unsorted or a sorted subset (not recorded which), obtained before or after yellow fever vaccination (not recorded which). These receptors originate from a female donor who received the yellow fever vaccine.

The V call is TRBV15, the J call TRBJ1-1, with TRBD1 matching over 8 bases. The V gene's germline CDR1 is LNHNV and CDR2 YYDKDF (reference sequence). Trimming cost V 1 base and J 8 bases; bases outside gene matches: 6. This CDR3 has 14 amino acids. The CDR3 sequence is CATSRGGRGQEAFF. CDR3 coding DNA: TGTGCCACCAGCAGAGGCGGCAGGGGGCAAGAAGCTTTCTTT.

The DNA of the CDR3 is TGTGCCAGCAGCTTAATGGCCGGCCAGCCCCAGCATTTT. Encoded protein: CASSLMAGQPQHF. V usage is TRBV7-3 and J usage is TRBJ1-5, with D unclear. The V end lost 1 base, the J end lost 7 bases, and 8 bases lay between the germline ends. Germline V gene lookup returns CDR1 SGHTA and CDR2 FQGTGA. The CDR3 covers 13 residues.

This clonotype turned up a few times. The chain has TRBV30 and TRBJ1-2; D not certain. Trimming removed 2 bases from V and 2 bases from J, with 12 bases in between. Germline lookup yields CDR1 GTSNPN and CDR2 SVGIG (reference sequence). The CDR3 is 14 residues long. CDR3 loop: CAWSFRQANYGYTF. The CDR3 DNA is TGTGCCTGGAGTTTTAGGCAGGCCAACTATGGCTACACCTTC.

The chain employs TRBV28 and TRBJ1-3; D remains ambiguous. Looked up from germline, CDR1 is MDHEN and CDR2 is SYDVKM. The CDR3 loop spans 14 amino acids. Trimming pared 5 bases from V and 2 bases from J, leaving 10 bases between. CDR3 sequence (DNA): TGTGCCAGCAGTAACCCGACACCTGGAAACACCATATATTTT. It specifies CASSNPTPGNTIYF.

J is TRBJ1-1 and V is TRBV10-3, with D possibly being TRBD1 (5 bases). Trimming removed 4 bases from V and 6 bases from J, with 12 bases in between. The CDR3 is made up of 13 amino acids. From germline, CDR1 is ENHRY and CDR2 SYGVKD. The CDR3 protein is CAISVDPQAEAFF. CDR3 coding DNA: TGTGCCATCAGTGTAGACCCACAGGCTGAAGCTTTCTTT.

This clonotype has only one observation. The chain links TRBV10-3 to TRBJ1-6; the D gene is possibly TRBD1 (6 bases). The CDR3 consists of 13 residues. Germline lookup yields CDR1 ENHRY and CDR2 SYGVKD. V lost 7 bases to trimming and J lost 9 bases, with 13 bases between them. The chain's CDR3 is CAITQGPGSPLHF. CDR3 nucleotides: TGTGCCATCACACAGGGACCGGGTTCACCCCTCCACTTT.

This clonotype was seen once. The chain joins TRBV5-2 to TRBJ1-1; the D call TRBD1 from the table was never checked on the DNA. TRBV5-2 is a listed pseudogene. The CDR3 is 14 residues long. The CDR3 DNA follows: TGTGCCAGCAACCGACAGGGTTGGGGCACTGAAGCTTTCTTT. Translated: CASNRQGWGTEAFF.

The rearrangement joins TRBV20-1 to TRBJ2-3; D gene unclear. Germline V gene sequence: CDR1 DFQATT, CDR2 SNEGSKA (reference sequence). Trimming took off 6 bases at V and 5 bases at J, with 9 bases between the two ends. There are 11 residues in the CDR3. The CDR3 DNA follows: TGCAGTGCAGAGAGTGGAGATACGCAGTATTTT. Protein: CSAESGDTQYF.

Worth noting for this clonotype: At one end, the junction sequence differs from germline, possibly due to a read error. The V and J genes are TRBV2 and TRBJ1-6; D remains ambiguous. Germline values: CDR1 SNHLY, CDR2 FYNNEI. The CDR3 is 14 residues long. DNA for the CDR3: TGTGCCATCAGTGCGACGGTAGAGGATTCACCCCTCCACTTT. This sequence encodes CAISATVEDSPLHF.

V is TRBV2 and J is TRBJ1-2; 7 positions agree with TRBD1. The CDR3 has 15 residues. Trimming cost V 4 bases and J 2 bases; bases outside gene matches: 7. Germline CDR1 is SNHLY and CDR2 is FYNNEI. CDR3 sequence: CASSARTGRNYGYTF. For the CDR3, the DNA is TGTGCCAGCAGTGCACGGACAGGCCGCAACTATGGCTACACCTTC.

This sequence joins TRBV20-1 and TRBJ2-7; TRBD2 agrees at 12 bases. This CDR3 is 14 amino acids long. Germline CDR1 reads DFQATT; CDR2 reads SNEGSKA (reference sequence). V dropped 5 bases and J dropped 3; count of bases not matched to a gene: 5. The chain's CDR3 is CSAPLAGGIYEQYF. Written as DNA, the CDR3 is TGCAGTGCTCCACTAGCGGGAGGTATCTACGAGCAGTACTTC.

J is TRBJ2-5 and V is TRBV3-1; 8 positions agree with TRBD2. With 4 bases clipped from V and 5 bases from J, the junction kept 3 bases outside the gene matches. CDR3 length: 13 residues. From germline, CDR1 is LGHDT and CDR2 YNNKEL (reference sequence). Written as DNA, the CDR3 is TGTGCCAGCAGCCCGGGACTAGTGGAGACCCAGTACTTC. It encodes CASSPGLVETQYF.

The chain has TRBV4-1 and TRBJ1-2; no definite D call. The V gene's germline CDR1 is MGHRA and CDR2 YSYEKL. Trimming removed 0 bases from V and 3 bases from J, with 11 bases in between. This CDR3 has 15 amino acids. The CDR3 DNA follows: TGCGCCAGCAGCCAAGATGGCGCGCCAGACTATGGCTACACCTTC. This translates into CASSQDGAPDYGYTF.

This chain joins TRBV6-1 and TRBJ1-2, with TRBD1 as a possible D gene (5 bases). Germline CDR1 and CDR2: MNHNS and SASEGT. This CDR3 has 13 amino acids. Trimming removed 6 bases at V and 8 bases at J, with 16 bases between. CDR3 region: CASRGQGPSGYTF. CDR3 bases: TGTGCCAGCAGGGGGCAGGGACCGAGCGGCTACACCTTC.

The genes are TRBV24-1 and TRBJ2-1; D is uncertain. V was shortened by 4 bases and J by 8 bases, with 8 bases between the two germline ends. Germline-derived CDR1 and CDR2 are KGHDR and SFDVKD. This CDR3 has 12 amino acids. CDR3 loop: CATSDFGYEQFF. The CDR3 DNA reads as TGTGCCACCAGTGACTTCGGGTATGAGCAGTTCTTC.

The chain carries TRBV6-1 and TRBJ1-6; unclear D gene. Germline V CDR1 and CDR2: MNHNS, SASEGT. V was trimmed by 5 bases and J by 7 bases, leaving 15 bases between them. This CDR3 spans 15 amino acids. The DNA for the CDR3 is TGTGCCAGCAGTCGCCCGGCACAGCAAAATTCACCCCTCCACTTT. Protein sequence: CASSRPAQQNSPLHF.

In nucleotides, the CDR3 is TGTGCCAGCAGCTTATCTTTAGCTCCCGGCGAGCAGTACTTC. Translation: CASSLSLAPGEQYF. The chain is built from TRBV11-1 and TRBJ2-7; no firm D call. Germline assignment: CDR1 SGHAT and CDR2 FQDESV (reference sequence). This CDR3 spans 14 amino acids. Trimming cost V 2 bases and J 6 bases, with 14 bases left between them.

The V gene is TRBV4-1, the J gene TRBJ1-5, with D perhaps matching TRBD1 (5 bases). V was pared by 1 base and J by 3 bases, with 10 bases between. The CDR3 totals 15 residues. The germline V gene has CDR1 MGHRA and CDR2 YSYEKL. The DNA of the CDR3 is TGCGCCAGCAGCCAAGCAGGGAGGGACAATCAGCCCCAGCATTTT. Translation: CASSQAGRDNQPQHF.

This chain connects TRBV11-1 to TRBJ2-1; D may be TRBD2 (6 bases). The V gene's germline CDR1 is SGHAT and CDR2 FQDESV (reference sequence). The CDR3 is 16 amino acids. Trimming removed 5 bases at V and 5 bases at J, with 19 bases between. CDR3 in amino acids: CASSPGVVLGNNEQFF. The DNA for the CDR3 is TGTGCCAGCAGCCCGGGGGTAGTCTTGGGGAACAATGAGCAGTTCTTC.

The chain uses TRBV20-1 and TRBJ1-5; D is unclear. Germline CDR1 DFQATT, CDR2 SNEGSKA (reference sequence). V shed 3 bases and J shed 3 bases, with 9 bases lying between them. CDR3 length: 13 residues. CDR3 nucleotides: TGCAGTGCTAGGGGTGGCCACAATCAGCCCCAGCATTTT. Encoded protein: CSARGGHNQPQHF.